These 15 T cell receptor beta chains were all obtained from the same sample, sequenced in a study of blood T cell repertoires in COVID-19. Here immunoSEQ multiplex PCR was the method, and the copy in TCRdb shows in-frame clones only, minus some. Of about 140,000 clones in the sample, 80% to 90% were seen once. Specimen: peripheral blood. Receptors originate from a woman between 45 and 65 years old with acute or convalescent COVID-19.

This chain joins TRBV7-2 and TRBJ1-1, with a possible D match to TRBD1 (5 bases). Per the germline V gene, CDR1 is SGHTA and CDR2 is FQGNSA. Between the trimmed V and J ends, which lost 7 bases and 4 bases, there was a span of 16 bases. CDR3 length: 14 amino acids. CDR3 sequence: CASTPAGGVTEAFF. The CDR3 DNA follows: TGTGCCAGCACCCCGGCTGGGGGGGTCACTGAAGCTTTCTTT.

This sequence joins TRBV25-1 and TRBJ1-1; 8 nucleotides match TRBD1. Germline CDR1 reads MGHDK; CDR2 reads SYGVNS. This CDR3 is 13 amino acids long. The ends lost 5 bases at V and 5 bases at J; junction bases unmatched: 4. CDR3 DNA: TGTGCCAGCAGTAAAACAGGGGGGACTGAAGCTTTCTTT. This translates into CASSKTGGTEAFF.

This chain connects TRBV6-4 to TRBJ2-1; D is undetermined. The CDR3 has 14 residues. V was pared by 5 bases and J by 9 bases, with 17 bases between. Germline CDR1 is MRHNA and CDR2 is SNTAGT. CDR3 sequence (DNA): TGTGCCAGCAGTAAAGGCGGCAGCTCGGGTGAGCAGTTCTTC. Its translation is CASSKGGSSGEQFF.

CDR3 amino acids: CASSIPSGGPNSYNEQFF. The CDR3 region has the DNA TGTGCCAGTAGTATTCCTAGCGGGGGGCCAAACTCCTACAATGAGCAGTTCTTC. The chain links TRBV19 to TRBJ2-1; TRBD2 matches at 11 bases. The CDR3 has 18 residues. Germline CDR1 reads LNHDA; CDR2 reads SQIVND (reference sequence). After removal of 3 bases from V and 0 bases from J, the junction contained 7 bases not matched to a gene.

On this clone: This sample also contains other DNA sequences that code for the same CDR3. The chain uses TRBV14 and TRBJ2-7; tentative D call: TRBD1 (5 bases). Germline assignment: CDR1 SGHDN and CDR2 FVKESK. The length of the CDR3 is 14 residues. The V and J ends lost 2 bases and 6 bases respectively, with 14 bases between them. CDR3 region: CASSQRQGGGEQYF. CDR3 nucleotide sequence: TGTGCCAGCAGCCAAAGGCAGGGTGGTGGCGAGCAGTACTTC.

This chain links TRBV4-1 with TRBJ1-2, with D uncertain. The ends were cut back, 0 bases at V and 5 bases at J, with 13 bases in the middle. The CDR3 runs 15 residues. Per the germline V gene, CDR1 is MGHRA and CDR2 is YSYEKL. The CDR3 DNA is TGCGCCAGCAGCCAAGATAAGCTCTTGCTTTATGGCTACACCTTC. Protein: CASSQDKLLLYGYTF.

The V call is TRBV4-1, the J call TRBJ1-5; a weak D match, TRBD1 (5 bases). Germline V gene data show CDR1 as MGHRA and CDR2 as YSYEKL. V dropped 1 base and J dropped 6 bases, with 13 bases sitting between them. The CDR3 covers 15 residues. CDR3 coding DNA: TGCGCCAGCAGCCAAGTAGGGACCGGGGGTCAGCCCCAGCATTTT. This gives the protein CASSQVGTGGQPQHF.

This chain connects TRBV11-3 to TRBJ2-1; 7 positions match TRBD2. This CDR3 has 14 amino acids. Germline CDR1 and CDR2: SGHNT and YENEEA. The V and J ends lost 5 bases and 3 bases, in that order; junction bases with no gene match: 4. DNA of the CDR3: TGTGCCAGCAGCCCTCGGGGGGACTACAATGAGCAGTTCTTC. It yields the protein CASSPRGDYNEQFF.

This chain uses TRBV6-5 with TRBJ1-2; 8 nucleotides align to TRBD1. The J segment lost 6 bases and the V segment lost 8 bases, leaving 5 bases of the junction unmatched. Germline lookup yields CDR1 MNHEY and CDR2 SVGAGI. This CDR3 spans 12 amino acids. CDR3 sequence (DNA): TGTGCCAGCCGGGACAGGTGGGATGGCTACACCTTC. Translating it yields CASRDRWDGYTF.

This clone was observed a single time. CDR3 sequence: CSGGRGEKLFF. As DNA, the CDR3 is TGCAGCGGGGGACGGGGAGAAAAACTGTTTTTT. The V gene is TRBV29-1, the J gene TRBJ1-4, with TRBD1 as a possible D gene (5 bases). CDR1 and CDR2 from the germline V gene are SQVTM and ANQGSEA. V lost 7 bases to trimming and J lost 8 bases, with 11 bases between them. This CDR3 region has 11 residues.

This clone was found once. V gene TRBV4-2 combines with J gene TRBJ1-4; 8 positions match TRBD1. Germline CDR1 LGHNA, CDR2 YNFKEQ. J was trimmed by 5 bases and V by 7 bases; bases with no gene match: 9. The CDR3 is 15 amino acids. The CDR3 is CASTDRVGNNEKLFF. CDR3 DNA: TGTGCCAGCACGGACAGGGTAGGCAACAATGAAAAACTGTTTTTT.

The V and J genes are TRBV7-2 and TRBJ1-1; 8 bases agree with TRBD1. This CDR3 is built from 14 residues. Germline V gives CDR1 SGHTA, CDR2 FQGNSA. The J segment lost 3 bases and the V segment lost 3 bases, leaving 3 bases of the junction unmatched. The CDR3 sequence is CASSLQQGDTEAFF. CDR3 nucleotides: TGTGCCAGCAGCTTGCAACAGGGGGACACTGAAGCTTTCTTT.

The chain carries TRBV5-1 and TRBJ2-5, with a possible D match to TRBD1 (6 bases). This CDR3 is 16 amino acids long. Germline loops: CDR1 SGHRS, CDR2 YFSETQ. Trimming removed 5 bases at V and 4 bases at J, with 21 bases between. This CDR3 is CASREQGRPGAETQYF. The CDR3 nucleotides are TGCGCCAGCAGGGAACAGGGACGCCCTGGGGCAGAGACCCAGTACTTC. The variable domain in full, with the rest retrieved from reference TRBV5-1 and TRBJ2-5, is KAGVTQTPRYLIKTRGQQVTLSCSPISGHRSVSWYQQTPGQGLQFLFEYFSETQRNKGNFPGRFSGRQFSNSRSEMNVSTLELGDSALYLCASREQGRPGAETQYFGPGTRLLVL.

In its sample, this clone was seen once. This sequence joins TRBV9 and TRBJ2-2, with 8 positions matching TRBD1. The CDR3 is 16 residues long. Looked up from germline, CDR1 is SGDLS and CDR2 is YYNGEE. Trimming removed 3 bases from V and 4 bases from J; junction bases left unmatched: 8. This CDR3 is CASSGRQGTVTGELFF. DNA of the CDR3: TGTGCCAGCAGCGGACGACAGGGGACTGTCACCGGGGAGCTGTTTTTT.

V is TRBV11-2 and J is TRBJ2-3; no definite D call. Germline loops: CDR1 SGHAT, CDR2 FQNNGV. V lost 0 bases and J lost 7, with 20 bases in between. The CDR3 covers 17 residues. CDR3 DNA sequence: TGTGCCAGCAGCTTAGATCGGCTGGCGATAGTAGCCAATACGCAGTATTTT. Protein sequence: CASSLDRLAIVANTQYF.